Below, 32 T cell receptor beta chains from the same sample are listed, as sequenced in a study of T cells expressing NK-cell markers. TCRdb reprocessed the 5' RACE reads; each CDR3 protein has one entry and no DNA is given. Its listing shows a few hundred thousand distinct CDR3 sequences. The sequenced sample consisted of blood T cells: a sorted CD56 or NKG2C T cell subset, CD4+ or CD8+ T cells, or bulk PBMC T cells (not recorded which). The receptors were sampled from a man between 18 and 69 years old in good health.

The chain employs TRBV28 and TRBJ2-5. The germline V gene has CDR1 MDHEN and CDR2 SYDVKM. The CDR3 covers 13 residues. The CDR3 reads CASTTHPKETQYF.

The chain joins TRBV12-3 or TRBV12-4 to TRBJ2-7; the TCRdb D gene call, TRBD2, has no DNA to confirm it. The CDR3 is 16 amino acids. The CDR3 region is CASSPGLAGIAYEQYF.

The rearrangement links TRBV6-5 to TRBJ2-3; with no DNA, the TCRdb D assignment of TRBD1 cannot be verified. The V gene's germline CDR1 is MNHEY and CDR2 SVGAGI. The CDR3 runs to 17 residues. The CDR3 loop reads CASSYSGGRGLLGTQYF.

The chain uses TRBV20-1 and TRBJ1-1. Germline CDR1 and CDR2: DFQATT and SNEGSKA (reference sequence). The CDR3 is 16 residues long. CDR3 region: CSARARDIGPNTEAFF.

CDR3 sequence reads: CASSVAEQGANYGYTF. The chain carries TRBV9 and TRBJ1-2; TCRdb lists TRBD1, though no DNA is available to test this call. This CDR3 region has 16 residues. Germline values: CDR1 SGDLS, CDR2 YYNGEE.

V usage is TRBV6-2 or TRBV6-3 and J usage is TRBJ2-3; without DNA, the TCRdb call of TRBD1 cannot be checked. The CDR3 covers 17 residues. Per the germline V gene, CDR1 is MNHEY and CDR2 is SVGEGT. CDR3 amino acids: CASSYPGSPTRTDTQYF.

The rearrangement uses TRBV19 and TRBJ1-2; TCRdb names TRBD1, which stays unverified in the absence of DNA. The CDR3 runs 12 residues. From germline, CDR1 is LNHDA and CDR2 SQIVND (reference sequence). The CDR3 sequence: CASKNRNGGYTF.

The rearrangement uses TRBV7-9 and TRBJ1-2. The CDR3 runs to 16 residues. CDR1 and CDR2 from the germline V gene are SEHNR and FQNEAQ (reference sequence). The CDR3 sequence is CASSSTTPGIGDGYTF.

The CDR3 loop is CASSQERGLAGQETQYF. This chain joins TRBV4-2 and TRBJ2-5; checking the TCRdb D call of TRBD2 is not possible without DNA. CDR1 is LGHNA, CDR2 YNFKEQ, per germline. This CDR3 contains 17 residues.

V and J are TRBV29-1 and TRBJ2-1; TCRdb proposes TRBD2, but this gene call is untestable without DNA. Germline CDR1 and CDR2: SQVTM and ANQGSEA. There are 13 residues in the CDR3. The CDR3 region is CSVSGTYLDEQFF.

The gene calls are TRBV11-2 and TRBJ2-1. CDR1 and CDR2 (germline): SGHAT, FQNNGV. The CDR3 is 15 residues long. Here the CDR3 reads CASSLDFANYNEQFF.

The chain combines TRBV7-2 with TRBJ2-3. Germline V gives CDR1 SGHTA, CDR2 FQGNSA. This CDR3 is 17 amino acids long. The CDR3: CASSFVGLAASTDTQYF.

The CDR3 here is CASSPVGFNSPLHF. The chain joins TRBV12-3 or TRBV12-4 to TRBJ1-6; TCRdb proposes TRBD1, but this gene call is untestable without DNA. This CDR3 contains 14 residues.

The V call is TRBV7-9, the J call TRBJ1-1; there is no DNA to check the TCRdb D call of TRBD1. In germline, CDR1 is SEHNR, CDR2 FQNEAQ (reference sequence). The CDR3 has 12 residues. The CDR3 reads CASSAGYAEAFF.

The gene calls are TRBV21-1 and TRBJ2-2; TCRdb names TRBD1, which stays unverified in the absence of DNA. TRBV21-1 corresponds to a pseudogene. The CDR3 contains 18 residues. CDR3 sequence reads: CASSHNRGTPPKDGELFF.

This chain connects TRBV28 to TRBJ1-1; the D gene TCRdb calls, TRBD1, cannot be checked with no DNA. The CDR3 extends over 12 amino acids. Per the germline V gene, CDR1 is MDHEN and CDR2 is SYDVKM. CDR3 protein: CASRQQGAEAFF.

J is TRBJ2-5 and V is TRBV20-1; TCRdb designates TRBD2, a call that cannot be tested without DNA. Germline-derived CDR1 and CDR2 are DFQATT and SNEGSKA (reference sequence). CDR3 length equals 14 residues. CDR3 region: CSARPSIVVEAQYF.

This rearrangement joins TRBV19 to TRBJ2-7; the D call from TCRdb, TRBD2, cannot be confirmed without DNA. Germline-derived CDR1 and CDR2 are LNHDA and SQIVND (reference sequence). The CDR3 runs 16 residues. The CDR3 sequence is CASSIGGAQGAYEQYF.

V usage is TRBV12-3 or TRBV12-4 and J usage is TRBJ1-1; there is no DNA to check the TCRdb D call of TRBD1. CDR3 length equals 14 residues. CDR3 residues: CASSKQGQNTEAFF.

The chain joins TRBV6-1 to TRBJ1-5; TCRdb calls TRBD1, which cannot be checked without DNA. There are 20 residues in the CDR3. The germline V gene has CDR1 MNHNS and CDR2 SASEGT. The CDR3 region is CASSGPTGGAGQASSQPQHF.

The chain carries TRBV9 and TRBJ2-3; TCRdb calls TRBD2, which cannot be checked without DNA. This CDR3 comprises 14 residues. Germline assignment: CDR1 SGDLS and CDR2 YYNGEE. CDR3 residues: CASSKLAYTDTQYF.

J is TRBJ2-3 and V is TRBV6-1; the TCRdb D gene call, TRBD2, has no DNA to confirm it. Germline loops: CDR1 MNHNS, CDR2 SASEGT. The CDR3 has 14 amino acids. This CDR3 reads CATRWAGGPDTQYF.

This sequence joins TRBV19 and TRBJ2-1; the D gene TCRdb calls, TRBD2, cannot be checked with no DNA. The germline V gene encodes CDR1 LNHDA and CDR2 SQIVND (reference sequence). CDR3 length: 16 residues. CDR3 residues: CASSARTSGGMNEQFF.

J is TRBJ1-6 and V is TRBV6-2 or TRBV6-3. The CDR3 spans 15 residues. Per the germline V gene, CDR1 is MNHEY and CDR2 is SVGEGT. The CDR3 region is CASSSHSSYNSPLHF.

The chain couples TRBV20-1 to TRBJ2-1; TCRdb names TRBD1, which stays unverified in the absence of DNA. Germline lookup yields CDR1 DFQATT and CDR2 SNEGSKA (reference sequence). The CDR3 covers 13 residues. Here the CDR3 reads CSASRAVNNEQFF.

This chain joins TRBV20-1 and TRBJ1-5; TCRdb designates TRBD1, a call that cannot be tested without DNA. The CDR3 length is 18 residues. CDR1 is DFQATT, CDR2 SNEGSKA, per germline (reference sequence). CDR3: CSARPSRDRGLDNQPQHF.

This rearrangement joins TRBV5-4 to TRBJ2-5; TCRdb names TRBD1, which stays unverified in the absence of DNA. CDR3 length: 13 amino acids. The germline V gene encodes CDR1 SGHNT and CDR2 YYREEE (reference sequence). CDR3: CASSLPRGGTQYF.

This chain joins TRBV7-2 and TRBJ2-3; TCRdb selects TRBD1, and the lack of DNA leaves this call unchecked. In germline, CDR1 is SGHTA, CDR2 FQGNSA. The CDR3 loop spans 13 amino acids. CDR3: CASSLGTADTQYF. The whole variable domain, filled in from reference TRBV7-2 and TRBJ2-3, reads GAGVSQSPSNKVTEKGKDVELRCDPISGHTALYWYRQSLGQGLEFLIYFQGNSAPDKSGLPSDRFSAERTGGSVSTLTIQRTQQEDSAVYLCASSLGTADTQYFGPGTRLTVL.

This chain uses TRBV5-1 with TRBJ1-2. CDR1 and CDR2 (germline): SGHRS, YFSETQ. The CDR3 runs 14 residues. The CDR3 sequence is CASTVGDGWTGYTF.

Here the CDR3 reads CASVGQTNTGELFF. V gene TRBV12-5 combines with J gene TRBJ2-2; TCRdb outputs TRBD1, but without DNA this stays unchecked. The CDR3 sequence is 14 residues long. CDR1 and CDR2 from the germline V gene are LGHNT and FRNRAP.

This chain links TRBV12-3 or TRBV12-4 with TRBJ2-7; the D call of TRBD2 rests on TCRdb alone, since no DNA is present to check it. The CDR3 loop spans 18 amino acids. The CDR3 region is CASSSMRGARTYQYEQYF.

V usage is TRBV3-1 and J usage is TRBJ2-1; TCRdb calls TRBD1, which cannot be checked without DNA. CDR1 LGHDT and CDR2 YNNKEL come from the germline V gene (reference sequence). CDR3 length equals 13 residues. CDR3 loop: CASSQKGRNLRLF.